Listed here are 6 T cell receptor beta chains from one sample, sequenced in a study of Graves' ophthalmopathy and Graves' hyperthyroidism. Researchers took RNA transcripts and amplified TCR beta CDR3 regions from them. First-round RT-PCR used HTBI primers; second-round multiplex PCR followed. TCRdb fed the multiplex PCR reads into MiXCR, producing one record per CDR3 protein. The sample has some 400,000 distinct CDR3 sequences, about 16% seen once. Source material: peripheral blood. These receptor sequences come from a young woman with Graves' ophthalmopathy.

This clonotype came up many times. The chain recombines TRBV14 with TRBJ2-5; 7 nucleotides align to TRBD1. Germline V gene lookup returns CDR1 SGHDN and CDR2 FVKESK. V shed 4 bases, J shed 4 bases, and the junction held 6 bases outside the gene matches. This CDR3 is 14 amino acids long. The CDR3 DNA follows: TGTGCCAGCAGCCCCGGACAGGTACCAGAGACCCAGTACTTC. As protein: CASSPGQVPETQYF.

There are many counts of this clonotype. V is TRBV27 and J is TRBJ1-6; weak D call: TRBD1 (6 bases). The CDR3 has 13 amino acids. CDR1 is MNHEY and CDR2 is SMNVEV in the germline V gene (reference sequence). V was cut by 7 bases and J by 7 bases, with 11 bases left in between. DNA for the CDR3: TGTGCCAGCACAACAGGGACCAATTCACCCCTCCACTTT. Translated: CASTTGTNSPLHF.

This sequence joins TRBV27 and TRBJ1-3, with TRBD1 as a possible D gene (6 bases). Germline V gene sequence: CDR1 MNHEY, CDR2 SMNVEV (reference sequence). The CDR3 covers 16 residues. Trimming took off 4 bases at V and 0 bases at J, with 13 bases between the two ends. In DNA form, the CDR3 reads TGTGCCAGCAGTTCCTCACAGGGTTACTCTGGAAACACCATATATTTT. It codes for CASSSSQGYSGNTIYF.

This clonotype was found many times. The genes are TRBV20-1 and TRBJ1-5, with D possibly matching TRBD1 (6 bases). Germline loops: CDR1 DFQATT, CDR2 SNEGSKA (reference sequence). The CDR3 is 17 residues long. V was trimmed by 6 bases and J by 4 bases, leaving 25 bases between them. CDR3 amino acids: CSAPNGGAMNSNQPQHF. The CDR3 DNA reads as TGCAGTGCGCCCAACGGGGGGGCCATGAACAGTAATCAGCCCCAGCATTTT.

This clonotype showed up many times. V and J are TRBV6-2 or TRBV6-3 and TRBJ1-5; tentatively, D is TRBD1 (6 bases). CDR3 size: 14 residues. From germline, CDR1 is MNHEY and CDR2 SVGEGT. V lost 6 bases and J 3 bases, leaving 12 bases between the germline ends. This chain's CDR3 is CASREGGFNQPQHF. In DNA, the CDR3 is TGTGCCAGCAGGGAAGGGGGGTTCAATCAGCCCCAGCATTTT.

This clonotype was seen ten or more times. The chain carries TRBV6-2 or TRBV6-3 and TRBJ1-2; D uncertain. V was cut by 2 bases and J by 4 bases, with 11 bases left in between. Germline lookup yields CDR1 MNHEY and CDR2 SVGEGT. The length of the CDR3 is 14 residues. Written as DNA, the CDR3 is TGTGCCAGCAGTTACGGTCTAGGGATCTATGGCTACACCTTC. Its protein product is CASSYGLGIYGYTF.